This T cell receptor (beta chain) was documented in a study of early T cells in non-severe SARS-CoV-2 infection. Germline assignment: CDR1 SQVTM and CDR2 ANQGSEA. J lost 7 bases, V lost 6 bases, and 10 bases had no gene match. CDR3 size: 14 residues. The TCR library protocol was used to attach unique molecular identifiers. These identifiers were attached to individual cDNA molecules. Using its own MiXCR run on the 5' RACE reads, TCRdb lists one record per CDR3 protein. This table holds roughly 51,000 distinct CDR3 sequences, 8.5% to 10% found once. There are a few counts of this clonotype. The sequencing sample was made of whole blood. This sequence originates from an adult who was a healthcare worker with PCR-confirmed SARS-CoV-2 infection or an uninfected control (not recorded which). This sequence joins TRBV29-1 and TRBJ2-1, with TRBD1 matching over 9 bases. DNA of the CDR3: TGCAGCGTCGCAGGGGACAGGGTTCTGAATGAGCAGTTCTTC. It specifies CSVAGDRVLNEQFF.